The clone carrying this T cell receptor (beta chain) appeared a few times. The data are from a study of blood T cell repertoires in COVID-19. Study-wide context: Samples representing acute and convalescent COVID-19 were sourced from the United States, Italy and Spain.

Participants spanned ages about 18 to 100 years and resided in roughly 22 US areas. J gave up 5 bases and V 8 bases, and 7 bases lay outside the gene matches. The CDR3 is 14 amino acids. Germline CDR1 LNHDA, CDR2 SQIVND (reference sequence). Original processing methods: Estimation of nucleated cell counts relied on the amplification of reference gene primers. The repertoire was sequenced with immunoSEQ multiplex PCR; TCRdb's copy has only in-frame clones and lacks some. V, J and clone size reflect that table, while D and trimming were determined from the DNA. This table holds hundreds of thousands of clones, 87% found once.

The V gene is TRBV19, the J gene TRBJ2-5; 11 bases are a match to TRBD2. This receptor was taken from a woman aged 40 to 50 who had recovered from COVID-19. Sequencing was performed on PBMCs or T cells enriched from blood (not recorded which). The CDR3 is CASGELAGDETQYF. Written as DNA, the CDR3 is TGTGCCAGTGGGGAACTAGCGGGAGATGAGACCCAGTACTTC.